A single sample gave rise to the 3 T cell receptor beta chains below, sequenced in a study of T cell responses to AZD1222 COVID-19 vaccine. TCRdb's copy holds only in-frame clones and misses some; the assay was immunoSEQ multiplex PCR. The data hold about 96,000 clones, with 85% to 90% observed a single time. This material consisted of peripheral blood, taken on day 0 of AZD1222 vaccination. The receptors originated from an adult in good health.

The CDR3 DNA sequence: TGTGCCAGCAGTGGACTAGCGGGAGTCAATGAGCAGTTCTTC. Translated: CASSGLAGVNEQFF. The chain links TRBV28 to TRBJ2-1, with 13 bases identical to TRBD2. CDR1 and CDR2 (germline): MDHEN, SYDVKM. With 5 bases clipped from V and 6 bases from J, the junction kept 1 base outside the gene matches. There are 14 residues in the CDR3. Full variable domain (remainder filled in from reference TRBV28 and TRBJ2-1): DVKVTQSSRYLVKRTGEKVFLECVQDMDHENMFWYRQDPGLGLRLIYFSYDVKMKEKGDIPEGYSVSREKKERFSLILESASTNQTSMYLCASSGLAGVNEQFFGPGTRLTVL.

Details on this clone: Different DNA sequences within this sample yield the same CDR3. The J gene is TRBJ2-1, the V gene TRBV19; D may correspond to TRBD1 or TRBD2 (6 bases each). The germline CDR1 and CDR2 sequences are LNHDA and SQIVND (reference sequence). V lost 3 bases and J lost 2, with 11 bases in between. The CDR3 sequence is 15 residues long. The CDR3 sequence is CASSIGGSTYNEQFF. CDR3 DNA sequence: TGTGCCAGTAGTATCGGGGGCAGTACCTACAATGAGCAGTTCTTC.

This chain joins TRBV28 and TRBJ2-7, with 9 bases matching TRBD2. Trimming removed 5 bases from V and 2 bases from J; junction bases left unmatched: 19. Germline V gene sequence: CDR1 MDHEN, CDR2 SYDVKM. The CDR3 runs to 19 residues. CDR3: CASSTWTAKRLAATYEQYF. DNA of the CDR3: TGTGCCAGCAGTACGTGGACAGCGAAGCGACTAGCGGCTACCTACGAGCAGTACTTC.